This T cell receptor (beta chain) was obtained from a study of blood T cell repertoires in COVID-19. Across the study: COVID-19 samples from acute and convalescent phases originated in the United States, Italy and Spain.

CDR1 MNHEY and CDR2 SVGEGT come from the germline V gene. Unmatched junction bases numbered 10, after V lost 2 bases and J lost 0 bases. The CDR3 spans 18 residues. Data came from immunoSEQ multiplex PCR; TCRdb stores just in-frame clones and leaves some out. This sample carries under 200,000 clones, roughly 89% of them seen once, and the ten largest clones take around 4%. The sequencing input was peripheral blood. The receptor was isolated from a woman aged 55-69 years who had recovered from COVID-19. This chain links TRBV6-2 or TRBV6-3 with TRBJ2-1; 7 nucleotides match TRBD2. The CDR3 bases are TGTGCCAGCAGTTACGTTGGCGGGGGAATACACTCCTACAATGAGCAGTTCTTC. Its translation: CASSYVGGGIHSYNEQFF.